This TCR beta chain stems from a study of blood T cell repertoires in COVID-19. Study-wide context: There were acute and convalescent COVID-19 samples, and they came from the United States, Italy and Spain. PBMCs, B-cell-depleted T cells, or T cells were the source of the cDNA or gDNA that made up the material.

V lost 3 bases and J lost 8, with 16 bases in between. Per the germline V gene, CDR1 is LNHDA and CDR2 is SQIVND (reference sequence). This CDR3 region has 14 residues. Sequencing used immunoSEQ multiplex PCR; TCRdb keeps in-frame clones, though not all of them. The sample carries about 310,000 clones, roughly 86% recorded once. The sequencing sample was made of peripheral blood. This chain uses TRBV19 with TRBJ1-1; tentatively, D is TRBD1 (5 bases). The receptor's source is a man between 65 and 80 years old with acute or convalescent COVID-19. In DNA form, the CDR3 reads TGTGCCAGTAGTATGAATCAGGGCATAGGAGAAGCTTTCTTT. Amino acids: CASSMNQGIGEAFF.